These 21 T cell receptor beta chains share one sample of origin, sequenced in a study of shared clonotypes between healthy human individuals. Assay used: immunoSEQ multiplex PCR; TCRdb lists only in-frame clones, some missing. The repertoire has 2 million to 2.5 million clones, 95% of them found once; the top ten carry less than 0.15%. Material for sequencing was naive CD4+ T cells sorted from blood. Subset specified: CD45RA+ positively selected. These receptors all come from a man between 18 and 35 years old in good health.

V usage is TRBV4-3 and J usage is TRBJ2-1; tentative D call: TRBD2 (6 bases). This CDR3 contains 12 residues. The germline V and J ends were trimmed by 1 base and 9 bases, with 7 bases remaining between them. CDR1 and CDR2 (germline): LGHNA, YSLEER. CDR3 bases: TGCGCCAGCAGCCAAGCCGGGAGTGAGCAGTTCTTC. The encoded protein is CASSQAGSEQFF.

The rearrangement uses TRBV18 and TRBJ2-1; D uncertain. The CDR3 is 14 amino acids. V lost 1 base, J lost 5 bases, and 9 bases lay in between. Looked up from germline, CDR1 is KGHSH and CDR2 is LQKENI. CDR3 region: CASSPQGQNNEQFF. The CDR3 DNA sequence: TGTGCCAGCTCACCACAAGGCCAGAACAATGAGCAGTTCTTC.

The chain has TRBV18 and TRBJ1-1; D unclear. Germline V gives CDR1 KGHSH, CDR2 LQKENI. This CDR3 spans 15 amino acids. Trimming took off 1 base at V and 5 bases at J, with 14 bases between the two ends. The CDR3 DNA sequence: TGTGCCAGCTCACCACTTTTATGGGAAGAAACTGAAGCTTTCTTT. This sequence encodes CASSPLLWEETEAFF.

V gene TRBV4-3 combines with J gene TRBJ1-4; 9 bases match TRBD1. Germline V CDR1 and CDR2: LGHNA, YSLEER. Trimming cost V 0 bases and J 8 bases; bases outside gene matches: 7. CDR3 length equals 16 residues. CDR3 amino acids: CASSQDPGQGLEKLFF. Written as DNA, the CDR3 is TGCGCCAGCAGCCAAGATCCGGGACAGGGTTTAGAAAAACTGTTTTTT.

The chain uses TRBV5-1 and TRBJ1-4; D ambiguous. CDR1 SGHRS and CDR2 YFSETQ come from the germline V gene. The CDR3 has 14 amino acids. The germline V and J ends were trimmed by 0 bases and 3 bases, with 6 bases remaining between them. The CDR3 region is CASSLEYSNEKLFF. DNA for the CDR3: TGCGCCAGCAGCTTGGAGTATTCTAATGAAAAACTGTTTTTT.

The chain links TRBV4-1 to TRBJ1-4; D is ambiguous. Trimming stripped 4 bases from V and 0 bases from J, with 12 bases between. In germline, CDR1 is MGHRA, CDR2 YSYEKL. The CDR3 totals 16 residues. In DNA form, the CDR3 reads TGCGCCAGCAGCCGACCTCTGGTTGCAACTAATGAAAAACTGTTTTTT. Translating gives CASSRPLVATNEKLFF.

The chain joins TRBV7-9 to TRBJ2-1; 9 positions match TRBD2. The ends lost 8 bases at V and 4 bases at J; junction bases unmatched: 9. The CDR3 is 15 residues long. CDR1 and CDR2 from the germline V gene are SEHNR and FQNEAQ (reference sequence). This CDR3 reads CASVVAGELYNEQFF. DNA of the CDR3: TGTGCCAGCGTCGTAGCGGGGGAGCTATACAATGAGCAGTTCTTC.

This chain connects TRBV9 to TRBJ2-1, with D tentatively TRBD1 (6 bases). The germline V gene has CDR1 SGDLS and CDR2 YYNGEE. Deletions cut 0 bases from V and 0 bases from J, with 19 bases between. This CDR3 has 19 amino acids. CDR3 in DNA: TGTGCCAGCAGCGTAGGTGGCAGGGGATTCGTGGGCTCCTACAATGAGCAGTTCTTC. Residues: CASSVGGRGFVGSYNEQFF.

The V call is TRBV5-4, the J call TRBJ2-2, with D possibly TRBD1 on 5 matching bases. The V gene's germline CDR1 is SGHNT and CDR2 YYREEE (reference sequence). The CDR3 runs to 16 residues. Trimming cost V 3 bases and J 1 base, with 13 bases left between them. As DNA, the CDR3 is TGTGCCAGCAGCTCAGTTAGGACACTGAACACCGGGGAGCTGTTTTTT. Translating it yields CASSSVRTLNTGELFF.

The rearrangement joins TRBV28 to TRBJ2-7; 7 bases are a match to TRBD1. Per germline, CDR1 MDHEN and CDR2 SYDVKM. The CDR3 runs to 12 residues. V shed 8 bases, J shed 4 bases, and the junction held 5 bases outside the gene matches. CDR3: CASWDRAYEQYF. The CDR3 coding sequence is TGTGCCAGCTGGGACAGAGCGTACGAGCAGTACTTC.

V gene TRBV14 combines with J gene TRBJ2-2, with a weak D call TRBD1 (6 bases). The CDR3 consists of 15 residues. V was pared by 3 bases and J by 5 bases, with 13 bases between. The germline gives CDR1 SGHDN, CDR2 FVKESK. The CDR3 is CASSQDPGVTGELFF. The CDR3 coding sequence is TGTGCCAGCAGCCAGGATCCAGGGGTTACCGGGGAGCTGTTTTTT.

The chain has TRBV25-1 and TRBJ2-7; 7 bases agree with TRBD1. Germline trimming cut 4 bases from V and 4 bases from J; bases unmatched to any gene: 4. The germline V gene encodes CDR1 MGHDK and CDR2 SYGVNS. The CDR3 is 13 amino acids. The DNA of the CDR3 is TGTGCCAGCAGTGTGTACAGGGGTTACGAGCAGTACTTC. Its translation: CASSVYRGYEQYF.

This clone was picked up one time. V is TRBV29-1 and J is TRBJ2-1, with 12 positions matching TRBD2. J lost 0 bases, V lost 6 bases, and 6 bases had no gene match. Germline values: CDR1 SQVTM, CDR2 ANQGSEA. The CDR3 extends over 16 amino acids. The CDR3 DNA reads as TGCAGCGTCGTCGGACTAGCGGGAAACTCCTACAATGAGCAGTTCTTC. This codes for CSVVGLAGNSYNEQFF.

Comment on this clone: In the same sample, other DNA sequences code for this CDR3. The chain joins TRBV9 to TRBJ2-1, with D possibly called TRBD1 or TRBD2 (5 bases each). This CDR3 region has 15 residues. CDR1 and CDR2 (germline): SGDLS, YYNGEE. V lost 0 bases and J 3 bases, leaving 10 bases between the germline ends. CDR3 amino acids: CASSVGAGSYNEQFF. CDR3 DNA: TGTGCCAGCAGCGTAGGGGCAGGGAGCTACAATGAGCAGTTCTTC.

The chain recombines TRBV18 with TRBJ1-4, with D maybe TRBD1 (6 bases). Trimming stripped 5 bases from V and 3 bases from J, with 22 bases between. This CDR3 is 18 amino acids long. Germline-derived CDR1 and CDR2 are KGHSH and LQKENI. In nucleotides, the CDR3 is TGTGCCAGCTCAACCGTTGGGAGCGCGGGGGCAGCTAATGAAAAACTGTTTTTT. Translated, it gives CASSTVGSAGAANEKLFF.

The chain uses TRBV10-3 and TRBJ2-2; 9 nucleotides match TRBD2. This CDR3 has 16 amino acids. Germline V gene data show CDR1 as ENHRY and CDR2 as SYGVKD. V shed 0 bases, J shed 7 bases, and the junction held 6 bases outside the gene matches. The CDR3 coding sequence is TGTGCCATCAGTGAGTCTAGCGGGAGCTCTGTCGGGGAGCTGTTTTTT. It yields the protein CAISESSGSSVGELFF.

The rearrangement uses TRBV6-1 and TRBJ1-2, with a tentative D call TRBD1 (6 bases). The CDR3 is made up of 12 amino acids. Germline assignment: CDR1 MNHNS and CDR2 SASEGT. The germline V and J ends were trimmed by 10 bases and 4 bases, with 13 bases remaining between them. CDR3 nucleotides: TGTGCCAAAGGGGGGTATGGCTATGGCTACACCTTC. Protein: CAKGGYGYGYTF.

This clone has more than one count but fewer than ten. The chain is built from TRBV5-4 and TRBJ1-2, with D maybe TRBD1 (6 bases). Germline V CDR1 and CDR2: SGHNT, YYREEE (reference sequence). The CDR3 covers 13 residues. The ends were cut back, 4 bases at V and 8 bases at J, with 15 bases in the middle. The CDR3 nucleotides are TGTGCCAGCAGCGGGGACCGGGGGCGAGGCTACACCTTC. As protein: CASSGDRGRGYTF.

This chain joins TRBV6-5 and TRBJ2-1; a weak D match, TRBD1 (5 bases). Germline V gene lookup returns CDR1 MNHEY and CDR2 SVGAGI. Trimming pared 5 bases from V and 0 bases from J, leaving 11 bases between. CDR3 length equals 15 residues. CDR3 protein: CASSQRQSSYNEQFF. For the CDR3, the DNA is TGTGCCAGCAGTCAACGACAGAGCTCCTACAATGAGCAGTTCTTC.

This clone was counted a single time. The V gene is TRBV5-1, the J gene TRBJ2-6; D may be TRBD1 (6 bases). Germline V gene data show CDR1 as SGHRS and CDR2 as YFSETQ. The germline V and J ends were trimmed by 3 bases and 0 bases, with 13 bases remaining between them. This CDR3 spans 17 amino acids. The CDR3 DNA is TGCGCCAGCAGCTCCCGGACAGTGGCCTCTGGGGCCAACGTCCTGACTTTC. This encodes CASSSRTVASGANVLTF.

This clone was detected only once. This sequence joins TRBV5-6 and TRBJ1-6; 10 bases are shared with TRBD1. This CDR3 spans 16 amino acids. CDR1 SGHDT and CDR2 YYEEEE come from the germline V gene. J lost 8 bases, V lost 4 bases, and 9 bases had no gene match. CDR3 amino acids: CASSRDRGKHYSPLHF. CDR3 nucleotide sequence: TGTGCCAGCAGCCGGGACAGGGGAAAACATTATTCACCCCTCCACTTT.